In this sample, the clone carrying this TCR beta chain turned up many times. The CDR3 end lies 3 residues beyond the end of the read and is filled in from the germline J gene. Blood samples were heparinized, roughly 5 to 8.5 ml per donor. This sample stems from a study of T cell clonality in common variable immunodeficiency. The CDR3 length is 15 residues. Germline trimming cut 5 bases from V and 0 bases from J; bases unmatched to any gene: 3. Germline V gene data show CDR1 as LNHDA and CDR2 as SQIVND (reference sequence). Libraries were prepared by immunoSEQ multiplex PCR; TCRdb keeps only in-frame clonotypes and omits some of them. The sample presents around 52,000 clones, none singletons.

J is TRBJ2-7 and V is TRBV19, with 11 bases aligning to TRBD2. Sequenced: peripheral blood mononuclear cells. This receptor was obtained from a person between 18 and 75 years old in good health. CDR3 in amino acids: CASSPSGRSSYEQYF. The sequenced CDR3 bases are TGTGCCAGTAGTCCTAGCGGGAGGAGCTCCTACGAG.